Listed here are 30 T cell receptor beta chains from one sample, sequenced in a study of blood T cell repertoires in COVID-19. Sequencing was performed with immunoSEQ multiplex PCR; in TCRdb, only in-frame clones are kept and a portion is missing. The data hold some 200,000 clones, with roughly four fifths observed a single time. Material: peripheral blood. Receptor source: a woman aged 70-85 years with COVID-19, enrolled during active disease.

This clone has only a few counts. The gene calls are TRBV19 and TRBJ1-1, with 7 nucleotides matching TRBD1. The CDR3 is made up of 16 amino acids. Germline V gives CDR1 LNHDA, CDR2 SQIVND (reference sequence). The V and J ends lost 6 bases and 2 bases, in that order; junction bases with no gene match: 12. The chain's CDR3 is CASRTGAGQTNTEAFF. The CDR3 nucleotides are TGTGCCAGTAGAACGGGGGCGGGACAGACAAACACTGAAGCTTTCTTT.

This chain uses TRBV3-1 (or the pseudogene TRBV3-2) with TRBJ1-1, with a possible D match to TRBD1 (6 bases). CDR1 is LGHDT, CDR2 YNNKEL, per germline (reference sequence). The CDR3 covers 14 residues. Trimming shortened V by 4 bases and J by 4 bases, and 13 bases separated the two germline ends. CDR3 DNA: TGTGCCAGCAGCCTACGGGACATGAGCACTGAAGCTTTCTTT. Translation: CASSLRDMSTEAFF.

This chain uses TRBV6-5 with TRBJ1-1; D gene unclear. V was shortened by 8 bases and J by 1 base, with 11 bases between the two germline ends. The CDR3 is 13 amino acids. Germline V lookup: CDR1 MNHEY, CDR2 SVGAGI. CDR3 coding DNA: TGTGCCAGCTCCTTAGAGGCGAACACTGAAGCTTTCTTT. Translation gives CASSLEANTEAFF.

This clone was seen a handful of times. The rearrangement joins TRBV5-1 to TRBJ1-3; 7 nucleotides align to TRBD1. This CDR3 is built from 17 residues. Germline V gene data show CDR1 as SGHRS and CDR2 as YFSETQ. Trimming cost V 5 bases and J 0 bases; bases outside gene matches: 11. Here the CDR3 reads CASRPGTDSASGNTIYF. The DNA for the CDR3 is TGCGCCAGCAGACCCGGGACAGATAGCGCCTCTGGAAACACCATATATTTT.

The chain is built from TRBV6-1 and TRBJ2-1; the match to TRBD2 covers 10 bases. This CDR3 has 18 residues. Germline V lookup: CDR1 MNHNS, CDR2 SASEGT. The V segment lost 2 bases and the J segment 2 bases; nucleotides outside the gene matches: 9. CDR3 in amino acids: CASSEIRVAGGPYNEQFF. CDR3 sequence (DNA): TGTGCCAGCAGTGAAATCAGGGTAGCGGGAGGACCCTACAATGAGCAGTTCTTC.

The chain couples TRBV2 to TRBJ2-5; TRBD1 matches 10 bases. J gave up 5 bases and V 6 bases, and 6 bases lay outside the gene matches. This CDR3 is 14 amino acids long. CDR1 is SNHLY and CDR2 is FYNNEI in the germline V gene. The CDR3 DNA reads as TGTGCCAGCAGCAAGGGACAGGGGAGGGAGACCCAGTACTTC. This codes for CASSKGQGRETQYF.

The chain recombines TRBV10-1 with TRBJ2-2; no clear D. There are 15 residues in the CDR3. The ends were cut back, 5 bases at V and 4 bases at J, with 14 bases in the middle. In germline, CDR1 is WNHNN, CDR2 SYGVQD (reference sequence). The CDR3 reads CASSCDSAPTGELFF. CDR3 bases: TGCGCCAGCAGTTGTGACTCAGCGCCCACCGGGGAGCTGTTTTTT.

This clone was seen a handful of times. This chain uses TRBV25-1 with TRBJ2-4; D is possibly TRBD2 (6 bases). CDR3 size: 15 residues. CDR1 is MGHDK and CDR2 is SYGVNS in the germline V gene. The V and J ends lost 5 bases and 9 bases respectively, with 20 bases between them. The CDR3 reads CASSPRAALGGIQYF. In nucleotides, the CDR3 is TGTGCCAGCAGTCCCCGCGCGGCCCTCGGGGGCATTCAGTACTTC. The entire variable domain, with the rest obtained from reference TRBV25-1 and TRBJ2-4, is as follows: EADIYQTPRYLVIGTGKKITLECSQTMGHDKMYWYQQDPGMELHLIHYSYGVNSTEKGDLSSESTVSRIRTEHFPLTLESARPSHTSQYLCASSPRAALGGIQYFGAGTRLSVL.

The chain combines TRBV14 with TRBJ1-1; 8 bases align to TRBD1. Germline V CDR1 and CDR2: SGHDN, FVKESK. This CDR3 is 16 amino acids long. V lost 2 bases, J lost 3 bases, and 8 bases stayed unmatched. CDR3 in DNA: TGTGCCAGCAGCCAAACTCGGACAGGGAGGTACACTGAAGCTTTCTTT. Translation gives CASSQTRTGRYTEAFF.

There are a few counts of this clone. CDR3 amino acids: CASARGSYNSPLHF. The CDR3 DNA follows: TGTGCCAGCGCCAGGGGCTCCTATAATTCACCCCTCCACTTT. The V call is TRBV7-2, the J call TRBJ1-6; weak D call: TRBD1 (6 bases). V lost 8 bases and J 0 bases, leaving 8 bases between the germline ends. Germline V CDR1 and CDR2: SGHTA, FQGNSA. This CDR3 has 14 amino acids.

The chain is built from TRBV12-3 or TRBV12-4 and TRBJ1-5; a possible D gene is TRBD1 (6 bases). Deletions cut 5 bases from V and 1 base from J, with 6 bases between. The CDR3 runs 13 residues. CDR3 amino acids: CASSGQSNQPQHF. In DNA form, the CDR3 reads TGTGCCAGCAGTGGACAGAGCAATCAGCCCCAGCATTTT.

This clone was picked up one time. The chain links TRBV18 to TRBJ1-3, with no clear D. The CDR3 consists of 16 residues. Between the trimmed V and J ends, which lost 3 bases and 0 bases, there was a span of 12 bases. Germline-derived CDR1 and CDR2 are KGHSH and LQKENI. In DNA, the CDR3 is TGTGCCAGCTCACCGGCGACACTTTCCTCTGGAAACACCATATATTTT. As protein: CASSPATLSSGNTIYF.

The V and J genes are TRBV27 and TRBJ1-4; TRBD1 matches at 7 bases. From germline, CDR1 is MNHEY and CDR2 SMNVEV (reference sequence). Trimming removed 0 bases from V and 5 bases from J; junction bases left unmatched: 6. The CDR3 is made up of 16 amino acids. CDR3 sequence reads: CASSLSWDRKNEKLFF. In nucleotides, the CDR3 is TGTGCCAGCAGTTTATCATGGGACAGAAAAAATGAAAAACTGTTTTTT. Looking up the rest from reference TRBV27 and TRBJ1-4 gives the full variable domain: EAQVTQNPRYLITVTGKKLTVTCSQNMNHEYMSWYRQDPGLGLRQIYYSMNVEVTDKGDVPEGYKVSRKEKRNFPLILESPSPNQTSLYFCASSLSWDRKNEKLFFGSGTQLSVL.

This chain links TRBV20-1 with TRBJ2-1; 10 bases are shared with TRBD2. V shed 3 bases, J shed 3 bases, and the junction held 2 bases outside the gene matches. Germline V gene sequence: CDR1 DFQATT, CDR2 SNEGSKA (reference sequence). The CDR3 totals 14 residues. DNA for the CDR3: TGCAGTGCTAGTTGGACTAGCGGCTACAATGAGCAGTTCTTC. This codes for CSASWTSGYNEQFF.

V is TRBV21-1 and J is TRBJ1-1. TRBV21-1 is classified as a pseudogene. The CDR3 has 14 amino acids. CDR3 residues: CASSKHPAGWQAFF. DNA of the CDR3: TGTGCCAGCAGCAAGCATCCGGCGGGGTGGCAAGCTTTCTTT.

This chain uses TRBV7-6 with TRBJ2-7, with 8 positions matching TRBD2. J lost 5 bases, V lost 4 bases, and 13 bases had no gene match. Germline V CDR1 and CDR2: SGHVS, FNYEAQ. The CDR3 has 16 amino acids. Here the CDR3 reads CASSSRSIAGTHEQYF. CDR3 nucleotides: TGTGCCAGCAGCTCCAGATCCATAGCGGGGACCCACGAGCAGTACTTC. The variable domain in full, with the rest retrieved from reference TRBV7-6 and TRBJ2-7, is GAGVSQSPRYKVTKRGQDVALRCDPISGHVSLYWYRQALGQGPEFLTYFNYEAQQDKSGLPNDRFSAERPEGSISTLTIQRTEQRDSAMYRCASSSRSIAGTHEQYFGPGTRLTVT.

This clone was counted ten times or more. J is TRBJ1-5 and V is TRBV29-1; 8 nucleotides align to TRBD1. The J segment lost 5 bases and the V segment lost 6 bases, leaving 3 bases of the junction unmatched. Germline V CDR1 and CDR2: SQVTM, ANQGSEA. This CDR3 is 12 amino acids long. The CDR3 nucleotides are TGCAGCGTGCAACAGGGGGATCAGCCCCAGCATTTT. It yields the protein CSVQQGDQPQHF.

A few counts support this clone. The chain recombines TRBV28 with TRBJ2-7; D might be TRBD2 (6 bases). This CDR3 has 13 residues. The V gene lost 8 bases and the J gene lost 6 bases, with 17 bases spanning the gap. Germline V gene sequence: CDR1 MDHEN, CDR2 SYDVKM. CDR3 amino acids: CASGGGVIREQYF. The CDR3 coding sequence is TGTGCCAGCGGAGGAGGGGTCATACGCGAGCAGTACTTC.

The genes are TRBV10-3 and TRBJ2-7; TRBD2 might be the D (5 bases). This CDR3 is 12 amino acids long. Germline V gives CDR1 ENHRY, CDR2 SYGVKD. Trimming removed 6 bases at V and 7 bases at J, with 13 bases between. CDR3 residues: CAIRTSSGEQYF. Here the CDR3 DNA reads TGTGCCATCAGGACCAGTTCGGGGGAGCAGTACTTC.

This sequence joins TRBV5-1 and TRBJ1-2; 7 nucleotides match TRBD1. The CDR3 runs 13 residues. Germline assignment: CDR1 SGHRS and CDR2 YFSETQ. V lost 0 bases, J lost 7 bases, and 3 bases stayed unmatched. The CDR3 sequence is CASSLAAGGGYTF. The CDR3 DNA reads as TGCGCCAGCAGCTTGGCGGCAGGGGGTGGCTACACCTTC.

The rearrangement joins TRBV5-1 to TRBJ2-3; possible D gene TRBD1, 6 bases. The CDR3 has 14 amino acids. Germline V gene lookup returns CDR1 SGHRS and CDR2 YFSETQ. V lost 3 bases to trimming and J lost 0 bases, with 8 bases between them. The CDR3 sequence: CASSSGDSTDTQYF. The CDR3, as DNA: TGCGCCAGCAGCTCAGGGGACAGCACAGATACGCAGTATTTT.

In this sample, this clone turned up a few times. The CDR3 region is CASKGTSGRRETQYF. In DNA, the CDR3 is TGTGCCAGCAAAGGGACTAGCGGGAGGAGAGAGACCCAGTACTTC. V gene TRBV3-1 (or the pseudogene TRBV3-2) combines with J gene TRBJ2-5, with 15 bases fitting TRBD2. J was trimmed by 4 bases and V by 7 bases; bases with no gene match: 4. The CDR3 covers 15 residues. Germline V gene data show CDR1 as LGHDT and CDR2 as YNNKEL (reference sequence).

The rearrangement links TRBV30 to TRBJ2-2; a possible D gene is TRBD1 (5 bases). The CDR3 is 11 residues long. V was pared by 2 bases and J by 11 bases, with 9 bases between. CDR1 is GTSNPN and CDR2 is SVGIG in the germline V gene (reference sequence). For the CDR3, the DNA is TGTGCCTGGAGTCCCCAGGGAGAGCTGTTTTTT. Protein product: CAWSPQGELFF.

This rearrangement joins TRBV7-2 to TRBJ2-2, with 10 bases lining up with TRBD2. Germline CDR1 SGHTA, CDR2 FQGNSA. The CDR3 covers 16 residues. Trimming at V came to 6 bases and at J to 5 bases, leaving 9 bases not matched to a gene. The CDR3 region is CASRPPAGGRTGELFF. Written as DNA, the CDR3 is TGTGCCAGCAGGCCCCCAGCGGGGGGGCGGACCGGGGAGCTGTTTTTT.

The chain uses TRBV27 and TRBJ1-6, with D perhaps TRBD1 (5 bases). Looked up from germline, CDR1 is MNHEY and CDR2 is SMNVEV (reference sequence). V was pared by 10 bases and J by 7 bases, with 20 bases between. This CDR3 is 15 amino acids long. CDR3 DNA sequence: TGTGCCACGCGAATAGGACCGCGGGGCAATTCACCCCTCCACTTT. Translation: CATRIGPRGNSPLHF.

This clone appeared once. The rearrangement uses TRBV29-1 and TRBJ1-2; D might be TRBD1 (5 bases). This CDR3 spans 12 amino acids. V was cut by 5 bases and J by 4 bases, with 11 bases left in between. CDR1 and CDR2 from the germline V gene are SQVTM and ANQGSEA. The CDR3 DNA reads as TGCAGCGTTCCCACAGGTGCCTATGGCTACACCTTC. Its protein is CSVPTGAYGYTF.

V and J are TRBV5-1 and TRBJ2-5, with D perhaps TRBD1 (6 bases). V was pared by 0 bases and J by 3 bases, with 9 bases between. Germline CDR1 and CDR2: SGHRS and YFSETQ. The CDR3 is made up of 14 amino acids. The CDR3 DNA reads TGCGCCAGCAGCTTGGGCACAGGGAAAGAGACCCAGTACTTC. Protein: CASSLGTGKETQYF.

The CDR3 nucleotides are TGTGCCAGTAGTGTAACCGGGACAGGTACTCTGGGAGCCAAAAACATTCAGTACTTC. Its protein product is CASSVTGTGTLGAKNIQYF. This chain uses TRBV19 with TRBJ2-4; 8 nucleotides line up with TRBD1. The ends lost 5 bases at V and 0 bases at J; junction bases unmatched: 15. The CDR3 totals 19 residues. The germline V gene has CDR1 LNHDA and CDR2 SQIVND (reference sequence).

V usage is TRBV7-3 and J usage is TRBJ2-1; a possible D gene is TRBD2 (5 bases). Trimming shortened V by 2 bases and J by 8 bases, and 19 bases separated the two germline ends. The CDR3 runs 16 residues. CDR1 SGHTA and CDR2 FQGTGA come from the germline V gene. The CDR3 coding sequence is TGTGCCAGCAGCTTATTCGGAGGACTCCTGGACCATGAGCAGTTCTTC. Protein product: CASSLFGGLLDHEQFF.

DNA for the CDR3: TGTGCCACCGCTAGAGGGATAGCTGGAAACACCATATATTTT. Translation gives CATARGIAGNTIYF. This chain joins TRBV9 and TRBJ1-3; D gene uncertain. This CDR3 is 14 amino acids long. CDR1 and CDR2 (germline): SGDLS, YYNGEE. Trimming shortened V by 9 bases and J by 2 bases, and 15 bases separated the two germline ends.